The 20 T cell receptor beta chains given below trace back to one sample, sequenced in a study of breast tumors, draining lymph nodes, adjacent tissues. Using its own MiXCR run on the multiplex PCR reads, TCRdb lists one record per CDR3 protein. The sample yields approximately 170,000 distinct CDR3 sequences, about 33% seen once. Samples came from axillary lymph nodes draining the breast cancer. The sample was axillary lymph node tissue. All receptors derive from a female donor with breast cancer. Some clones in this sample may be carry-over from other donors' samples.

The chain employs TRBV25-1 and TRBJ2-1, with TRBD1 matching 7 bases. Trimming at V came to 5 bases and at J to 9 bases, leaving 16 bases not matched to a gene. CDR3 length: 16 amino acids. Germline CDR1 is MGHDK and CDR2 is SYGVNS. The CDR3 sequence: CASSPLPDREQREQFF. The DNA of the CDR3 is TGTGCCAGCAGTCCCCTCCCAGACAGGGAACAGCGTGAGCAGTTCTTC.

V usage is TRBV18 and J usage is TRBJ2-7; D unclear. Trimming cost V 3 bases and J 6 bases, with 9 bases left between them. Germline assignment: CDR1 KGHSH and CDR2 LQKENI. The CDR3 has 12 amino acids. The CDR3 DNA sequence: TGTGCCAGCTCACCTGGGCCTCTCGAGCAGTACTTC. This encodes CASSPGPLEQYF. Looking up the rest from reference TRBV18 and TRBJ2-7 gives the full variable domain: NAGVMQNPRHLVRRRGQEARLRCSPMKGHSHVYWYRQLPEEGLKFMVYLQKENIIDESGMPKERFSAEFPKEGPSILRIQQVVRGDSAAYFCASSPGPLEQYFGPGTRLTVT.

As concerns this clonotype: A read error may produce the germline difference seen at one junction end. This rearrangement joins TRBV18 to TRBJ1-2; TRBD1 aligns across 7 bases. In germline, CDR1 is KGHSH, CDR2 LQKENI. The CDR3 has 16 amino acids. CDR3 sequence: CASSAGTGAPNYGYAF. Here the CDR3 DNA reads TGTGCCAGCTCAGCTGGTACAGGGGCTCCTAACTATGGCTACGCCTTC.

This clonotype was seen repeatedly, ten times or more. V and J are TRBV5-1 and TRBJ2-5; 11 nucleotides match TRBD1. The CDR3 has 16 amino acids. Germline V gene sequence: CDR1 SGHRS, CDR2 YFSETQ. Unmatched junction bases numbered 11, after V lost 5 bases and J lost 5 bases. This CDR3 is CASRRTGTGGPETQYF. In DNA form, the CDR3 reads TGCGCCAGCAGAAGGACCGGGACAGGGGGTCCGGAGACCCAGTACTTC.

The chain combines TRBV27 with TRBJ2-1, with D tentatively TRBD1 (5 bases). V lost 3 bases and J lost 5, with 11 bases in between. Germline CDR1 reads MNHEY; CDR2 reads SMNVEV (reference sequence). The CDR3 totals 14 residues. CDR3 sequence: CASSFSLGDNEQFF. CDR3 nucleotides: TGTGCCAGCAGTTTCTCTCTAGGGGACAATGAGCAGTTCTTC.

For this clonotype: This may stem from a read error, because a much larger clone lies one nucleotide away. V and J are TRBV7-7 and TRBJ2-1, with 10 bases fitting TRBD2. The CDR3 contains 15 residues. Germline V lookup: CDR1 SSHAT, CDR2 FNYEAQ (reference sequence). The DNA of the CDR3 is TGTGCTAGCAGCCAGCGGGGGGGCCCCTGCAATGAGCAGTTCTTC. Its protein product is CASSQRGGPCNEQFF.

This clonotype was picked up many times. In DNA, the CDR3 is TGTGCCAGCAGCTTTCTTGGTGAAAAACTGTTTTTT. It is translated as CASSFLGEKLFF. V gene TRBV11-2 combines with J gene TRBJ1-4; D remains unclear. The CDR3 has 12 residues. CDR1 is SGHAT and CDR2 is FQNNGV in the germline V gene. Between the trimmed V and J ends, which lost 3 bases and 7 bases, there was a span of 6 bases.

As concerns this clonotype: A much larger clone differs by one base, so this may be a read error. This chain links TRBV7-2 with TRBJ2-3, with a tentative D call TRBD2 (5 bases). Germline CDR1 SGHTA, CDR2 FQGNSA. The CDR3 is 18 residues long. The CDR3 loop is CASSLDGTSWGFTHTQYF. In DNA form, the CDR3 reads TGTGCCAGCAGCTTAGACGGAACTAGTTGGGGTTTCACACATACGCAGTATTTT.

This clonotype appeared many times. The chain carries TRBV7-9 and TRBJ2-7; 9 positions agree with TRBD2. Germline CDR1 reads SEHNR; CDR2 reads FQNEAQ (reference sequence). With V trimmed by 8 bases and J by 3 bases, 11 bases remained unmatched. The CDR3 extends over 15 amino acids. CDR3 amino acids: CASLAGGPGGYEQYF. CDR3 bases: TGTGCCAGCTTGGCGGGAGGGCCAGGTGGCTACGAGCAGTACTTC. The complete variable domain, with remaining parts taken from reference TRBV7-9 and TRBJ2-7, reads DTGVSQNPRHKITKRGQNVTFRCDPISEHNRLYWYRQTLGQGPEFLTYFQNEAQLEKSRLLSDRFSAERPKGSFSTLEIQRTEQGDSAMYLCASLAGGPGGYEQYFGPGTRLTVT.

Concerning this clonotype: A read error may be the cause here, since a much bigger clone is one base away. This CDR3 is missing its conserved last phenylalanine or tryptophan, likely due to a read error. The chain links TRBV18 to TRBJ2-5; D gene ambiguous. The CDR3 has 13 residues. Germline lookup yields CDR1 KGHSH and CDR2 LQKENI. With 3 bases removed from V and 1 base from J, the gap between germline ends came to 6 bases. The CDR3 region is CASSPRSQETQYY. CDR3 DNA sequence: TGTGCCAGCTCACCCCGGTCCCAAGAGACCCAGTACTAC.

The chain employs TRBV20-1 and TRBJ2-2, with 10 bases matching TRBD2. Germline assignment: CDR1 DFQATT and CDR2 SNEGSKA (reference sequence). Germline trimming cut 0 bases from V and 5 bases from J; bases unmatched to any gene: 6. CDR3 size: 16 residues. The CDR3 nucleotides are TGCAGTGCTAGAGATTCGACTAGCGGGCAAACCGGGGAGCTGTTTTTT. Amino acid sequence: CSARDSTSGQTGELFF.

This chain links TRBV10-1 with TRBJ2-3; 7 bases fit TRBD1. This CDR3 is 16 amino acids long. V lost 5 bases, J lost 1 base, and 9 bases stayed unmatched. CDR1 and CDR2 (germline): WNHNN, SYGVQD (reference sequence). CDR3 amino acids: CASSKDDRARTDTQYF. The CDR3 bases are TGCGCCAGCAGTAAGGATGACAGGGCCCGCACAGATACGCAGTATTTT.

This clonotype has a count of ten or more. The chain recombines TRBV18 with TRBJ1-5; TRBD1 aligns across 9 bases. The germline V gene has CDR1 KGHSH and CDR2 LQKENI. The junction had 1 base not matched to a gene; V was cut back by 6 bases and J by 4 bases. The length of the CDR3 is 13 residues. CDR3 bases: TGTGCCAGCTCGACAGGGGGAAATCAGCCCCAGCATTTT. Protein: CASSTGGNQPQHF.

This clonotype was observed many times. The chain links TRBV20-1 to TRBJ1-5; D is ambiguous. The CDR3 is made up of 17 amino acids. V lost 0 bases and J 3 bases, leaving 18 bases between the germline ends. Germline lookup yields CDR1 DFQATT and CDR2 SNEGSKA (reference sequence). The chain's CDR3 is CSARDRGRSSINQPQHF. CDR3 bases: TGCAGTGCTAGAGACCGGGGAAGATCTAGTATCAATCAGCCCCAGCATTTT.

This clonotype was found many times. The V and J genes are TRBV7-8 and TRBJ2-5; 8 nucleotides agree with TRBD2. Germline-derived CDR1 and CDR2 are SGHVS and FQNEAQ. Trimming removed 1 base from V and 4 bases from J; junction bases left unmatched: 8. CDR3 length: 16 amino acids. The CDR3 loop is CASSLEVASGRETQYF. Written as DNA, the CDR3 is TGTGCCAGCAGCTTAGAGGTGGCTAGCGGGCGAGAGACCCAGTACTTC. The whole variable domain, remainder taken from reference TRBV7-8 and TRBJ2-5, is GAGVSQSPRYKVAKRGQDVALRCDPISGHVSLFWYQQALGQGPEFLTYFQNEAQLDKSGLPSDRFFAERPEGSVSTLKIQRTQQEDSAVYLCASSLEVASGRETQYFGPGTRLLVL.

This clonotype was seen many times. The rearrangement joins TRBV12-5 to TRBJ2-3, with 12 bases fitting TRBD2. The J segment lost 2 bases and the V segment lost 5 bases, leaving 5 bases of the junction unmatched. This CDR3 has 16 residues. Germline values: CDR1 LGHNT, CDR2 FRNRAP. CDR3 protein: CASGPWTSGTTDTQYF. The CDR3 DNA reads as TGTGCTAGTGGTCCCTGGACTAGCGGGACCACAGATACGCAGTATTTT.

This clonotype was seen only a few times. The chain couples TRBV27 to TRBJ2-7, with 8 positions matching TRBD1. The germline CDR1 and CDR2 sequences are MNHEY and SMNVEV (reference sequence). J lost 4 bases, V lost 6 bases, and 17 bases had no gene match. This CDR3 has 17 residues. DNA of the CDR3: TGTGCCAGCAGGGCTTTCTCTACCGACAGGGGTCAGTACGAGCAGTACTTC. Translating it yields CASRAFSTDRGQYEQYF.

This clonotype was detected ten times or more. The rearrangement uses TRBV2 and TRBJ2-2; D remains unclear. Trimming shortened V by 4 bases and J by 7 bases, and 16 bases separated the two germline ends. Germline V CDR1 and CDR2: SNHLY, FYNNEI. CDR3 length: 15 amino acids. CDR3 amino acids: CASSVGNTYFGELFF. The CDR3 DNA sequence: TGTGCCAGCAGTGTTGGGAACACCTACTTCGGGGAGCTGTTTTTT.

The table lists this clonotype with many counts. This chain joins TRBV12-5 and TRBJ2-3; 8 bases align to TRBD2. This CDR3 spans 17 amino acids. V lost 4 bases and J lost 3; bases outside the gene matches: 12. CDR1 LGHNT and CDR2 FRNRAP come from the germline V gene. CDR3 residues: CASGSSSRGGLTDTQYF. DNA for the CDR3: TGTGCTAGTGGTTCATCCTCCCGGGGGGGCCTAACAGATACGCAGTATTTT.

This clonotype was recorded many times. The chain uses TRBV12-5 and TRBJ1-4; 8 bases match TRBD1. CDR3 length: 16 amino acids. Trimming cost V 2 bases and J 7 bases; bases outside gene matches: 9. Germline lookup yields CDR1 LGHNT and CDR2 FRNRAP. Written as DNA, the CDR3 is TGTGCTAGTGGTTTGATGCCGACAGGGGCGAGTGAAAAACTGTTTTTT. Translated: CASGLMPTGASEKLFF.